The 13 T cell receptor beta chains in this list originate from one sample, sequenced in a study of Graves' ophthalmopathy and Graves' hyperthyroidism (dated by TCRdb to between 2017 and 2018). The data were produced on an Illumina HiSeq 2000. TCR beta CDR3 regions were amplified from RNA transcripts for repertoire sequencing. The first round was an RT-PCR using HTBI primers with the Qiagen OneStep RT-PCR kit, and this first round was followed by a second-round multiplex PCR, then size selection and purification. TCRdb ran its own pipeline on the public reads, namely fastp trimming at Q25 and MiXCR clone calling, and kept in-frame beta chains. One record per CDR3 amino acid sequence lists the most common genes and DNA. For this sample there are hundreds of thousands of distinct CDR3 sequences; about 24% appear just once. The ten largest clones represent more than 5.5% of the sample. What was sequenced was peripheral blood. All receptors derive from a young woman with stable Graves' hyperthyroidism. Some clones in this sample may be carry-over from other donors' samples. Donor details come from another sample of the same person, matched by shared clones.

This clonotype was observed a handful of times. The chain joins TRBV19 to TRBJ1-3; 7 bases map to TRBD1. The length of the CDR3 is 14 residues. V trimming: 7 bases; J trimming: 3 bases; junction bases outside the gene matches: 6. Germline CDR1 reads LNHDA; CDR2 reads SQIVND (reference sequence). The CDR3 DNA follows: TGTGCCAGTACCCCGGGACAGATTGGAAACACCATATATTTT. Translating it yields CASTPGQIGNTIYF.

The chain joins TRBV2 to TRBJ1-1; the match to TRBD1 covers 12 bases. The CDR3 has 13 amino acids. V was clipped by 7 bases and J by 5 bases; unmatched bases: 2. CDR1 is SNHLY and CDR2 is FYNNEI in the germline V gene. The CDR3 nucleotides read TGTGCCAGCACGGGACAGGGGGCAACTGAAGCTTTCTTT. Its protein is CASTGQGATEAFF.

This clonotype was counted many times. V is TRBV20-1 and J is TRBJ1-5, with D tentatively TRBD1 (6 bases). The CDR3 spans 15 residues. V was shortened by 4 bases and J by 0 bases, with 13 bases between the two germline ends. The germline CDR1 and CDR2 sequences are DFQATT and SNEGSKA (reference sequence). CDR3 region: CSAMKGGSSNQPQHF. The CDR3 DNA sequence: TGCAGTGCTATGAAGGGGGGGAGTAGCAATCAGCCCCAGCATTTT.

CDR3 amino acids: CSARGRGTYNEQFF. CDR3 in DNA: TGCAGTGCTAGGGGCAGAGGCACCTACAATGAGCAGTTCTTC. The chain combines TRBV20-1 with TRBJ2-1; unclear D gene. CDR3 length equals 14 residues. Germline V gene data show CDR1 as DFQATT and CDR2 as SNEGSKA (reference sequence). Deletions cut 3 bases from V and 2 bases from J, with 11 bases between.

The rearrangement uses TRBV7-2 and TRBJ2-7; 13 nucleotides align to TRBD2. The trim removed 3 bases at V and 3 bases at J, leaving 5 bases unmatched. The CDR3 runs 16 residues. Germline V CDR1 and CDR2: SGHTA, FQGNSA. CDR3 protein: CASSFAGTSGIYEQYF. Written as DNA, the CDR3 is TGTGCCAGCAGCTTCGCCGGGACTAGCGGGATCTACGAGCAGTACTTC.

The sample holds many counts of this clonotype. The gene calls are TRBV12-3 or TRBV12-4 and TRBJ2-7, with unresolved D. Trimming pared 4 bases from V and 2 bases from J, leaving 15 bases between. CDR3 length: 15 amino acids. The CDR3 bases are TGTGCCAGCAGTTCCATCGACAAGGTAACCTACGAGCAGTACTTC. It is translated as CASSSIDKVTYEQYF.

This clonotype was recorded many times. This sequence joins TRBV7-9 and TRBJ2-5, with no clear D. Germline V lookup: CDR1 SEHNR, CDR2 FQNEAQ (reference sequence). V lost 5 bases and J 1 base, leaving 11 bases between the germline ends. This CDR3 spans 14 amino acids. The CDR3 sequence: CASSPIVTQETQYF. CDR3 DNA: TGTGCCAGCAGCCCCATCGTTACCCAAGAGACCCAGTACTTC.

The table lists this clonotype with many counts. Germline is not matched at one junction end, which may reflect a read error. The CDR3 here is CASSTRDQEAQYF. CDR3 nucleotide sequence: TGTGCCAGCAGTACCCGGGACCAAGAGGCCCAGTACTTC. The genes are TRBV12-3 or TRBV12-4 and TRBJ2-5, with D perhaps being TRBD1 or TRBD2 (5 bases each). This CDR3 region has 13 residues.

This clonotype was picked up many times. This chain joins TRBV12-3 or TRBV12-4 and TRBJ2-3; perhaps TRBD1 as D (6 bases). This CDR3 comprises 16 residues. V was clipped by 3 bases and J by 1 base, with 14 bases between them. The CDR3 spells CASSFPRGSRTDTQYF. As DNA, the CDR3 is TGTGCCAGCAGTTTCCCCAGGGGCAGTCGCACAGATACGCAGTATTTT.

In its sample, this clonotype was seen many times. The CDR3 DNA is TGTGCCAGCAGGGTAGACAGGGTAGCGGAAGCTTTCTTT. It yields the protein CASRVDRVAEAFF. The chain uses TRBV2 and TRBJ1-1; 7 positions agree with TRBD1. J lost 8 bases, V lost 6 bases, and 9 bases had no gene match. CDR1 and CDR2 (germline): SNHLY, FYNNEI. This CDR3 comprises 13 residues.

In this sample, this clonotype turned up a few times. The chain joins TRBV7-8 to TRBJ1-2, with TRBD1 matching 8 bases. Germline V CDR1 and CDR2: SGHVS, FQNEAQ. V was pared by 7 bases and J by 7 bases, with 14 bases of the junction left unmatched. CDR3 length equals 15 residues. This CDR3 is CASTPLWQGASGYTF. CDR3 DNA: TGTGCCAGCACCCCCCTCTGGCAGGGGGCGTCTGGCTACACCTTC.

There are many counts of this clonotype. In DNA, the CDR3 is TGTGCCAGCAGGTCGGTGGGGACAACGAACGAGCAGTACTTC. It specifies CASRSVGTTNEQYF. V usage is TRBV12-3 or TRBV12-4 and J usage is TRBJ2-7; possible D gene TRBD1, 6 bases. Trimming removed 6 bases from V and 5 bases from J, with 17 bases in between. The CDR3 is made up of 14 amino acids.

This clonotype has at least ten counts. This rearrangement joins TRBV10-3 to TRBJ2-7; TRBD1 agrees at 8 bases. Germline values: CDR1 ENHRY, CDR2 SYGVKD. This CDR3 has 11 residues. The V segment lost 10 bases and the J segment 4 bases; nucleotides outside the gene matches: 3. The CDR3 region is CANGQGYEQYF. In nucleotides, the CDR3 is TGTGCCAACGGACAGGGTTACGAGCAGTACTTC.